The clone carrying this T cell receptor (beta chain) was seen more than once but under ten times. Its antigen is not identified. The data belong to a study of response to subunit inactivated influenza vaccine. Findings and caveats of the study: Each seasonal influenza vaccination, the authors suggested, recruits few new T cells.

The V and J ends lost 0 bases and 4 bases respectively, with 12 bases between them. The CDR3 is made up of 15 amino acids. Per germline, CDR1 LGHNA and CDR2 YSLEER. TCRdb reprocessed the RT-PCR reads via MiXCR and lists one record per CDR3 protein. This table holds a few hundred thousand distinct CDR3 sequences, less than 25% found once. The material was PBMCs from blood, obtained around 22 months after vaccination. V is TRBV4-3 and J is TRBJ1-1; D uncertain. The receptor was isolated from a man between 50 and 75 years old who received an inactivated influenza vaccine. The CDR3 sequence: CASSQDSVPGTEAFF. The CDR3 DNA sequence: TGCGCCAGCAGCCAAGACTCAGTTCCAGGCACTGAAGCTTTCTTT.